These 4 T cell receptor beta chains were sequenced from one sample in a study of blood T cell repertoires in COVID-19 (dated by TCRdb to 2019 to 2021). Preparation of the library involved the immunoSEQ multiplex PCR assay. The source is immuneACCESS, and TCRdb retained only in-frame sequences with V and J called. Part of the clones is not carried over; for the studies checked, unresolved V genes explain less than half of this, and the remainder is unexplained. Present in this sample are 200,000 to 300,000 clones, 60% to 75% of which were seen just once. The ten largest clones add up to about 3.5% of the sample. Sequencing used peripheral blood. The origin of the receptors is a woman aged 80 or over with acute or convalescent COVID-19.

CDR3 sequence: CASGGTVDGYTF. As DNA, the CDR3 is TGCGCCAGCGGCGGGACAGTTGATGGCTACACCTTC. The V gene is TRBV5-1, the J gene TRBJ1-2, with 7 bases that match TRBD1. The V segment lost 7 bases and the J segment 6 bases; nucleotides outside the gene matches: 6. The CDR3 loop spans 12 amino acids. The germline CDR1 and CDR2 sequences are SGHRS and YFSETQ.

This clone appeared a few times. The chain couples TRBV12-3 or TRBV12-4 to TRBJ1-1; D is perhaps TRBD1 (5 bases). The V end lost 6 bases, the J end lost 5 bases, and 13 bases lay between the germline ends. CDR3 length: 13 residues. The DNA of the CDR3 is TGTGCCAGCAGCCCAGGGATGCGAACTGAAGCTTTCTTT. Translation gives CASSPGMRTEAFF.

A few counts support this clone. This rearrangement joins TRBV7-3 to TRBJ2-7; 11 bases are a match to TRBD1. Germline V CDR1 and CDR2: SGHTA, FQGTGA. The junction had 6 bases not matched to a gene; V was cut back by 5 bases and J by 3 bases. CDR3 size: 15 residues. The CDR3 sequence is CASSLAGTGGYEQYF. CDR3 DNA: TGTGCCAGCAGCCTTGCCGGGACAGGGGGCTACGAGCAGTACTTC. The entire variable domain, with the rest obtained from reference TRBV7-3 and TRBJ2-7, is as follows: GAGVSQTPSNKVTEKGKYVELRCDPISGHTALYWYRQSLGQGPEFLIYFQGTGAADDSGLPNDRFFAVRPEGSVSTLKIQRTERGDSAVYLCASSLAGTGGYEQYFGPGTRLTVT.

The CDR3 coding sequence is TGTGCCAGTAGTTTACAGGTTAGTGGCACTGAAGCTTTCTTT. As protein: CASSLQVSGTEAFF. This sequence joins TRBV19 and TRBJ1-1; maybe TRBD1 (5 bases). The length of the CDR3 is 14 residues. With 5 bases removed from V and 4 bases from J, the gap between germline ends came to 14 bases. From germline, CDR1 is LNHDA and CDR2 SQIVND (reference sequence).